The source of this T cell receptor (beta chain) is a study of T cell clonotyping in hematopoietic cell transplantation. Recipients were bled about 28 days pretransplant and at posttransplant days 30, 100, 180. Concerning this clone itself: Its antigen remains unidentified.

Assay: immunoSEQ multiplex PCR; the TCRdb copy retains only in-frame clones and omits some. In the table there are more than 9,500 clones, 65% to 80% of which are singletons. Overall study findings and caveats: Cells were unsorted, so CD4 and CD8 contributions were not separated.

The sample in question was peripheral blood mononuclear cells, obtained 180 days after allogeneic stem cell transplant. The clonotype comes from a male patient between 60 and 69 years old who had an allogeneic stem cell transplant from an unrelated donor, so the T cells may come from the graft donor. Some clones in this sample may be carry-over from other donors' samples.

In DNA form, the CDR3 reads TGTGCCAGCAGGAGCCAGGGTATAGGCAATCAGCCCCAGCATTTT. Its protein product is CASRSQGIGNQPQHF. The V call is TRBV6-6, the J call TRBJ1-5; tentatively, D is TRBD1 (5 bases). Germline V gene data show CDR1 as MNHNY and CDR2 as SVGAGI (reference sequence). The CDR3 consists of 15 residues. Deletions cut 6 bases from V and 2 bases from J, with 14 bases between.